The entry that follows covers one T cell receptor (beta chain) sequence. The target antigen is unknown. The data were produced by immunoSEQ multiplex PCR, yet TCRdb's version contains in-frame clones alone and is incomplete. This table holds 2 million to 2.5 million clones, more than 90% found once. CDR1 and CDR2 from the germline V gene are SNHLY and FYNNEI. The V and J ends lost 5 bases and 8 bases respectively, with 15 bases between them. This CDR3 contains 13 residues. The sample originates from a study of shared clonotypes between healthy human individuals. Study-wide background: A couple of female and three male donors aged 18 to 49 were enrolled. Three CD4 naive, three CD4 memory, two CD8 naive and one CD8 memory plate were used per donor. General study results and limits: Donor clonotype sharing was expected to depend on sequencing depth.

The sequence came from a young man in good health. V and J are TRBV2 and TRBJ1-2; D is unclear. Specimen: naive CD4+ T cells sorted from blood. The sample's subset: CD45RA+ positively selected. CDR3: CASSFPGTWGYTF. The CDR3 coding sequence is TGTGCCAGCAGTTTTCCGGGAACTTGGGGCTACACCTTC.